These T cell receptor beta chains were read from a single sample in a study of T cell repertoires in urothelial bladder cancer. Measured with immunoSEQ multiplex PCR; TCRdb has only the in-frame clones, and not every one. The table lists approximately 2,500 clones, approximately 71% of them singletons. The sample comprised bladder tissue. The receptors here all came from a human donor with a benign inflammatory bladder lesion. CDR3s include the opening cysteine and the closing phenylalanine or tryptophan. Each record gives: V gene, J gene, clone size, D gene, CDR3 protein, CDR3 DNA. The D gene is left open where the match is weak. The size of a clone is reported for some rows only, either as once, few or many, or as a class for expanded clones.

V: TRBV6-8
J: TRBJ1-2
size: -
D: -
CDR3: CASSSNYGYTF
DNA: TGTGCCAGCAGTTCTAACTATGGCTACACCTTC

V: TRBV6-5
J: TRBJ1-5
size: -
D: TRBD1
CDR3: CASSVRQGRMPQHF
DNA: TGTGCCAGCAGTGTTCGACAGGGGAGGATGCCCCAGCATTTT

V: TRBV5-4
J: TRBJ2-2
size: -
D: -
CDR3: CASSTVASFKAGELFF
DNA: TGTGCCAGCAGTACTGTCGCATCCTTCAAGGCCGGGGAGCTGTTTTTT

V: TRBV19
J: TRBJ2-2
size: -
D: -
CDR3: CASSIAAGTLNTGELFF
DNA: TGTGCCAGTAGTATAGCCGCCGGGACTTTGAACACCGGGGAGCTGTTTTTT

V: TRBV6-1
J: TRBJ2-7
size: -
D: -
CDR3: CASIRANSYEQYF
DNA: TGTGCCAGCATTAGAGCTAACTCCTACGAGCAGTACTTC

V: TRBV4-1
J: TRBJ1-2
size: few
D: TRBD1
CDR3: CASSQRVTGSFDGYTF
DNA: TGCGCCAGCAGCCAAAGGGTGACAGGGAGTTTTGATGGCTACACCTTC

V: TRBV19
J: TRBJ2-3
size: -
D: TRBD2
CDR3: CASSSLAGGPGTDTQYF
DNA: TGTGCCAGTAGTAGCCTAGCGGGAGGGCCAGGGACAGATACGCAGTATTTT

V: TRBV18
J: TRBJ1-2
size: few
D: -
CDR3: CASSTDSGGYTF
DNA: TGTGCCAGCTCCACGGACTCGGGGGGCTACACCTTC

V: TRBV30
J: TRBJ1-1
size: once
D: -
CDR3: CAWSPLTYTEAFF
DNA: TGTGCCTGGAGTCCATTAACCTACACTGAAGCTTTCTTT

V: TRBV27
J: TRBJ2-5
size: large
D: TRBD2
CDR3: CASSPDQRGQETQYF
DNA: TGTGCCAGCAGCCCTGACCAGCGGGGGCAAGAGACCCAGTACTTC

V: TRBV6-5
J: TRBJ1-3
size: once
D: -
CDR3: CASSPEPSGNTIYF
DNA: TGTGCCAGCAGTCCAGAACCCTCTGGAAACACCATATATTTT

V: TRBV30
J: TRBJ1-3
size: -
D: -
CDR3: CAWRGFSAGNTIYF
DNA: TGTGCCTGGAGAGGGTTCTCTGCTGGAAACACCATATATTTT